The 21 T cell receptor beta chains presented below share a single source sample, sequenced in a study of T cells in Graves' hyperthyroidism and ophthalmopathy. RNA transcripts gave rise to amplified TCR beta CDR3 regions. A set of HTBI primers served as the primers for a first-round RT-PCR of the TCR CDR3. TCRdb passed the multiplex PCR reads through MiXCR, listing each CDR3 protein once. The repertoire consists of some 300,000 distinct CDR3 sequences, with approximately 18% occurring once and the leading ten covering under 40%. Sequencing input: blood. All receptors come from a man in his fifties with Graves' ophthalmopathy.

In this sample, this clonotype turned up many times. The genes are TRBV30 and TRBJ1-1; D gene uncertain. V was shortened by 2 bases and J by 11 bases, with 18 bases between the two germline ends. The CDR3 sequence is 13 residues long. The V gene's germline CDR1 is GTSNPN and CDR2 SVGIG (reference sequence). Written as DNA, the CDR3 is TGTGCCTGGAGTACACCGGGCATTCGTGTTGCTTTCTTT. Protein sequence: CAWSTPGIRVAFF.

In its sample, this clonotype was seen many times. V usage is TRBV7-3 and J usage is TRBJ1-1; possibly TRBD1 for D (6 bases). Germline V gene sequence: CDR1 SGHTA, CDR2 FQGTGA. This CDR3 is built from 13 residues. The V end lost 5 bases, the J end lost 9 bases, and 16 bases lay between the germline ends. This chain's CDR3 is CASSQGQGSKAFF. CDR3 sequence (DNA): TGTGCCAGCAGCCAGGGGCAGGGTAGTAAAGCTTTCTTT. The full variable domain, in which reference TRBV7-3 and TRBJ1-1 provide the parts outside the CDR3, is GAGVSQTPSNKVTEKGKYVELRCDPISGHTALYWYRQSLGQGPEFLIYFQGTGAADDSGLPNDRFFAVRPEGSVSTLKIQRTERGDSAVYLCASSQGQGSKAFFGQGTRLTVV.

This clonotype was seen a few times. The CDR3 spells CASSFSGSITGELFF. In nucleotides, the CDR3 is TGTGCCAGCAGCTTCAGCGGGAGTATCACCGGGGAGCTGTTTTTT. J is TRBJ2-2 and V is TRBV9, with 8 bases lining up with TRBD2. This CDR3 is built from 15 residues. V was clipped by 4 bases and J by 4 bases; unmatched bases: 6. Germline V lookup: CDR1 SGDLS, CDR2 YYNGEE.

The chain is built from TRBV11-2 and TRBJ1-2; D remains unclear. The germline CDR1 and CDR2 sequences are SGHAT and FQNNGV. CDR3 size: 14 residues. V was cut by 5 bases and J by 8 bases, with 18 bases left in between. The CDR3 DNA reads TGTGCCAGCAGCGAGCCAACCAGACTCAGGGGCTACACCTTC. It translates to CASSEPTRLRGYTF.

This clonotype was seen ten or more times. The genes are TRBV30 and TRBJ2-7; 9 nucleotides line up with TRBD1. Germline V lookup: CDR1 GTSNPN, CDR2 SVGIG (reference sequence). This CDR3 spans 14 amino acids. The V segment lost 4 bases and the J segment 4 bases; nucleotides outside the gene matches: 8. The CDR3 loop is CAWNSGTGRYEQYF. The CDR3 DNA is TGTGCCTGGAATTCCGGGACAGGGCGTTACGAGCAGTACTTC.

The CDR3 region is CASSSTLPGQEQGNTIYF. DNA of the CDR3: TGTGCCAGCAGTTCCACACTCCCGGGACAGGAACAAGGAAACACCATATATTTT. The genes are TRBV27 and TRBJ1-3, with 8 bases lining up with TRBD1. In germline, CDR1 is MNHEY, CDR2 SMNVEV (reference sequence). The CDR3 spans 18 residues. With V trimmed by 4 bases and J by 4 bases, 15 bases remained unmatched.

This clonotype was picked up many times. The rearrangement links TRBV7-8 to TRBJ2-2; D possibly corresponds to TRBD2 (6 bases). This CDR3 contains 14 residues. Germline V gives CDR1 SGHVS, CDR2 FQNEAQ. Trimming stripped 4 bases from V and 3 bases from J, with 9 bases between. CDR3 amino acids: CASSSVADTGELFF. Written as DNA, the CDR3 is TGTGCCAGCAGCTCGGTAGCGGACACCGGGGAGCTGTTTTTT. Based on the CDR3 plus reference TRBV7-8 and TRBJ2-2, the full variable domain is GAGVSQSPRYKVAKRGQDVALRCDPISGHVSLFWYQQALGQGPEFLTYFQNEAQLDKSGLPSDRFFAERPEGSVSTLKIQRTQQEDSAVYLCASSSVADTGELFFGEGSRLTVL.

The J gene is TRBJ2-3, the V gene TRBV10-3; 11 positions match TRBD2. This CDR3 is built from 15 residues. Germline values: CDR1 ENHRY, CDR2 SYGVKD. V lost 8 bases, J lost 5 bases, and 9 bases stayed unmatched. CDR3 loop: CAIGRLAGNQDTQYF. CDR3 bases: TGTGCCATCGGCAGACTAGCGGGAAACCAAGATACGCAGTATTTT.

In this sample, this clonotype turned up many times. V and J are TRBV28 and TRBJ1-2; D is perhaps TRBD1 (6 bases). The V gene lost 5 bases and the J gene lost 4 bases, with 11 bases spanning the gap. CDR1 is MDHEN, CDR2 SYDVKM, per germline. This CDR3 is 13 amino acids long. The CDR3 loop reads CASSRGGSYGYTF. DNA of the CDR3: TGTGCCAGCAGTAGGGGGGGCTCCTATGGCTACACCTTC.

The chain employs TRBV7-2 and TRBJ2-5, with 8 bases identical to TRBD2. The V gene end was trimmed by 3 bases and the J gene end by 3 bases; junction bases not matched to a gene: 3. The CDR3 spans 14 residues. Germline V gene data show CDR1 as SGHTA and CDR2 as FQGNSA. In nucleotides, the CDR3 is TGTGCCAGCAGCTTTACAGCGGGAGAAGAGACCCAGTACTTC. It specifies CASSFTAGEETQYF.

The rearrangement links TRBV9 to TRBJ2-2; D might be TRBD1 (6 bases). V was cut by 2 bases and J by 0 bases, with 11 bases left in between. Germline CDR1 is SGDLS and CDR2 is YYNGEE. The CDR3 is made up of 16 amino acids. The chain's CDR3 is CASSVAGTPNTGELFF. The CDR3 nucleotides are TGTGCCAGCAGCGTCGCCGGGACACCGAACACCGGGGAGCTGTTTTTT. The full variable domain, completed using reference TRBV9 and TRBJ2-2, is DSGVTQTPKHLITATGQRVTLRCSPRSGDLSVYWYQQSLDQGLQFLIQYYNGEERAKGNILERFSAQQFPDLHSELNLSSLELGDSALYFCASSVAGTPNTGELFFGEGSRLTVL.

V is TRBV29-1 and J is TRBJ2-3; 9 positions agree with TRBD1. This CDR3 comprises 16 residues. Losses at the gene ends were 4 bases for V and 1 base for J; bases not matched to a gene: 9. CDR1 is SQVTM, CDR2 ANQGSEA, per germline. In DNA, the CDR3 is TGCAGCGTTGTGGCTCCGGGACAGGGAGGCACAGATACGCAGTATTTT. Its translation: CSVVAPGQGGTDTQYF.

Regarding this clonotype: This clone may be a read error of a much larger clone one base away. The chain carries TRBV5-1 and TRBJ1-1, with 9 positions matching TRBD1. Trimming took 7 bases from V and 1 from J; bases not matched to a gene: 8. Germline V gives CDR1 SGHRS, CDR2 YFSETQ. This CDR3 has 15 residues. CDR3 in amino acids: CASGSGTGPNTEAFF. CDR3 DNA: TGCGCCAGCGGCTCTGGGACAGGGCCGAACACTGAAGCTTTCTTT.

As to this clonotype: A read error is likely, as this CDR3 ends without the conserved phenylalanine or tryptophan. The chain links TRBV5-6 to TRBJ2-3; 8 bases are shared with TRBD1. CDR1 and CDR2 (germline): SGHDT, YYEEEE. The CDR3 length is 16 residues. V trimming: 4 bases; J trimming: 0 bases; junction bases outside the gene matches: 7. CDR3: CASSIYRGASTDTQYS. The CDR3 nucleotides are TGTGCCAGCAGCATTTACAGGGGGGCAAGCACAGATACGCAGTATTCT.

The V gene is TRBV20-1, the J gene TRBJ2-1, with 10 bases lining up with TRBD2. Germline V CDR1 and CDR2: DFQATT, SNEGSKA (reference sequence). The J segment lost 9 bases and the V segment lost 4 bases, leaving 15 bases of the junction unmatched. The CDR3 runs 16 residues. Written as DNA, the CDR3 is TGCAGTGCTATTCGTAGCGGGAGGATTGGGGGAGGTGAGCAGTTCTTC. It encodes CSAIRSGRIGGGEQFF.

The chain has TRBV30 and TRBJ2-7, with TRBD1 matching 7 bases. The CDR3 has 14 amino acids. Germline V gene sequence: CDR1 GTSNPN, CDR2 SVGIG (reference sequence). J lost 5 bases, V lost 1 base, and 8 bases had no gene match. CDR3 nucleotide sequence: TGTGCCTGGAGTGCTGACAGGGTTATGGACGAGCAGTACTTC. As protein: CAWSADRVMDEQYF.

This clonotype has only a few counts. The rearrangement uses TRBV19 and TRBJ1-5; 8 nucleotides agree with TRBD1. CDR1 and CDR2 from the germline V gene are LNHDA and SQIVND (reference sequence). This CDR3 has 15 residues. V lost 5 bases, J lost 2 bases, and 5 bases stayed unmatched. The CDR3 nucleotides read TGTGCCAGTAGTTCGTCGGGACAGGGCAATCAGCCCCAGCATTTT. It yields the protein CASSSSGQGNQPQHF.

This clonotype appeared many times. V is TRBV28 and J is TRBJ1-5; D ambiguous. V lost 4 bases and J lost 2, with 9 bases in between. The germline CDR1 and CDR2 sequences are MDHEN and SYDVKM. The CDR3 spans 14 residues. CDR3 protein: CASSSVQGNQPQHF. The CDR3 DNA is TGTGCCAGCAGTTCGGTCCAGGGCAATCAGCCCCAGCATTTT.

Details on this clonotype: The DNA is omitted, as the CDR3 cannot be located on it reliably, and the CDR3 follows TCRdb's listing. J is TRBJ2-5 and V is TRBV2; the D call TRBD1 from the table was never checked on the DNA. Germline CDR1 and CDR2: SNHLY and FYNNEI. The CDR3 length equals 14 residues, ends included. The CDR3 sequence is CASSELFGQGAGYF.

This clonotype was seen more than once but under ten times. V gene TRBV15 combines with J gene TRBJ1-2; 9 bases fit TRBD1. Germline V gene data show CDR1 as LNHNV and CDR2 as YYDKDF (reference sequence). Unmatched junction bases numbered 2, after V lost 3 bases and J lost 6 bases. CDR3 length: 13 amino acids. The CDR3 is CATSSTGGDGYTF. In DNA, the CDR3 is TGTGCCACCAGCAGTACAGGGGGCGATGGCTACACCTTC.

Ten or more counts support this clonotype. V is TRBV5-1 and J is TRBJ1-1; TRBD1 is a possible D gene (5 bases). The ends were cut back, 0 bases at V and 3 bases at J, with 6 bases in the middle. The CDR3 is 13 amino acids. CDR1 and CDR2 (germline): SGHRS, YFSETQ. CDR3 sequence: CASSLVGDTEAFF. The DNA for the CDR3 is TGCGCCAGCAGCTTGGTAGGGGACACTGAAGCTTTCTTT.